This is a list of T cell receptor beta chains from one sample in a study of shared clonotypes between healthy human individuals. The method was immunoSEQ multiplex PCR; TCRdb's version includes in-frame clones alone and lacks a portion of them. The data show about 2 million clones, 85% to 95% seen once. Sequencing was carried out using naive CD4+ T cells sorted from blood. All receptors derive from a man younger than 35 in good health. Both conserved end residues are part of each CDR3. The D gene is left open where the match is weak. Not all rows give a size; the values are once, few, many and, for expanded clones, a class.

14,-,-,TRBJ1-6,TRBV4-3,TGCGCCAGCAGCCAAGATCGGGAGAATTCACCCCTCCACTTT,CASSQDRENSPLHF
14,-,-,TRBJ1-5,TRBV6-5,TGTGCCAGCAGTTCCAGGGATAGCAATCAGCCCCAGCATTTT,CASSSRDSNQPQHF
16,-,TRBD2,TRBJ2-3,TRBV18,TGTGCCAGCTCGGACTCGACTAGCCGGTGGGCCTCACGGCAGTATTTT,CASSDSTSRWASRQYF
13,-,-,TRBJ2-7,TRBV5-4,TGTGCCAGCAGCCGGGACACTTACTACGAGCAGTACTTC,CASSRDTYYEQYF
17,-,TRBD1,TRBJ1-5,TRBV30,TGTGCCTGGAGTGTACGATTAGGTACAGGGGGCCGTCAGCCCCAGCATTTT,CAWSVRLGTGGRQPQHF
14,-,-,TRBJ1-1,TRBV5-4,TGTGCCAGCAGCTCCTCGGACGCGACCACTGAAGCTTTCTTT,CASSSSDATTEAFF
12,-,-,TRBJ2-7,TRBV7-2,TGTGCCAGCAGCTTAATAGGGTACGAGCAGTACTTC,CASSLIGYEQYF
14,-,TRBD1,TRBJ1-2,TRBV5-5,TGTGCCAGCAGCGTCCGGACAGGGCCATGGGGCTACACCTTC,CASSVRTGPWGYTF
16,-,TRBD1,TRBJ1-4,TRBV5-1,TGCGCCAGCAGCTTCGCAGGAGGGGGCAACAATGAAAAACTGTTTTTT,CASSFAGGGNNEKLFF
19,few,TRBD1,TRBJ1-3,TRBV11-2,TGTGCCAGCAGCTTAGAACCGGGACAGGGGTCCCTCTCTGGAAACACCATATATTTT,CASSLEPGQGSLSGNTIYF
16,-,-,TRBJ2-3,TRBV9,TGTGCCAGCAGCTTAAATCCCGGATCTAGCACAGATACGCAGTATTTT,CASSLNPGSSTDTQYF
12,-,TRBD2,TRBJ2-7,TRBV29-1,TGCAGCGGGGGGTCGACTAGCGGAGAGCAGTACTTC,CSGGSTSGEQYF
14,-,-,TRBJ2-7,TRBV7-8,TGTGCCAGCAGCTTAGTAGGGAGCTCCTACGAGCAGTACTTC,CASSLVGSSYEQYF
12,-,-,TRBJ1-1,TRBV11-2,TGTGCCAGCAGCTTAGATCCCGTGGGGGCTTTCTTT,CASSLDPVGAFF
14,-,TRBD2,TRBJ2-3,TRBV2,TGTGCCAGCACCAAGGGACTAGCGGACGATACGCAGTATTTT,CASTKGLADDTQYF
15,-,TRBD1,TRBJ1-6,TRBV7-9,TGTGCCAGCAGCTTACTACAGGGGAATGGTTCACCCCTCCACTTT,CASSLLQGNGSPLHF
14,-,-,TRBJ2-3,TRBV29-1,TGCAGCGTCCCGGGTCAATCGGTGACAGATACGCAGTATTTT,CSVPGQSVTDTQYF
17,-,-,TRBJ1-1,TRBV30,TGTGCCTGGAGTGTACGTGGGGGGAAGGAAGTGAACACTGAAGCTTTCTTT,CAWSVRGGKEVNTEAFF
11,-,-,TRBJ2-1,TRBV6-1,TGTGCCAGCAGCAAAATGTGGTGGCAGTTCTTC,CASSKMWWQFF
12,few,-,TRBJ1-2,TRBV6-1,TGTGCCAGCAGTGGTCAGGGGTATGGCTACACCTTC,CASSGQGYGYTF
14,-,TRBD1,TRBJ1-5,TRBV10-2,TGCGCCAGCAGTGTCTCAGGGGGAAATCAGCCCCAGCATTTT,CASSVSGGNQPQHF
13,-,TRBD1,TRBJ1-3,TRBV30,TGTGCCTGGGGTAGGGGGCTGTTGGACACCATATATTTT,CAWGRGLLDTIYF